Sequencing of this TCR beta chain was carried out in a study of blood T cell repertoires in COVID-19. Sequenced by immunoSEQ multiplex PCR; TCRdb stores in-frame clones only, minus some. The profile shows approximately 220,000 clones, roughly 89% of them singletons. The length of the CDR3 is 12 residues. V lost 6 bases and J 6 bases, leaving 12 bases between the germline ends. V usage is TRBV23-1 and J usage is TRBJ2-7; TRBD1 is a possible D gene (6 bases). TRBV23-1 has ORF status, its function being uncertain. The receptor was derived from a man under 40 who had been exposed to COVID-19. Sequencing used PBMCs or T cells enriched from blood (not recorded which). The CDR3 DNA follows: TGCGCCAGCAGCACGACAGGTCTCGAGCAGTACTTC. It codes for CASSTTGLEQYF.